This TCR beta chain was observed in a study of T cells in localized non-small cell lung cancer. Only in-frame clones appear in the TCRdb table, and some are missing; sequencing was by immunoSEQ multiplex PCR. The top ten clones hold about 6.8% of a sample with 25,000 or so clones, approximately 88% of them seen once. CDR1 is MNHEY, CDR2 SMNVEV, per germline (reference sequence). V shed 3 bases and J shed 0 bases, with 11 bases lying between them. The CDR3 runs 15 residues. Regarding this clone: Its specificity is not known.

Overall study findings and caveats: It was uninvolved adjacent lung that showed the highest T cell clonality, exceeding tumor. Longer overall survival was seen with higher T cell density measured in blood.

The chain recombines TRBV27 with TRBJ1-1; maybe TRBD1 (5 bases). The source is a male donor aged 60 or older with stage I lung adenocarcinoma. Sequenced here: peripheral blood, sampled before any cancer treatment. The chain's CDR3 is CASSFTPGVNTEAFF. The CDR3 DNA reads TGTGCCAGCAGTTTTACTCCGGGGGTGAACACTGAAGCTTTCTTT.